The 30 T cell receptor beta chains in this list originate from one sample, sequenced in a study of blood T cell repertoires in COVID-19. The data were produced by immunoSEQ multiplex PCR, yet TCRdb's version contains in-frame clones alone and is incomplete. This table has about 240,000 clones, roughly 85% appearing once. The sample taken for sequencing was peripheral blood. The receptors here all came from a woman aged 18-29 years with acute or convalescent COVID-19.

In DNA form, the CDR3 reads TGCGCCAGCAGCATTAGCTACGAGCAGTACTTC. It specifies CASSISYEQYF. The chain recombines TRBV5-1 with TRBJ2-7; no definite D call. Germline V gene lookup returns CDR1 SGHRS and CDR2 YFSETQ. The CDR3 has 11 amino acids. V was trimmed by 4 bases and J by 3 bases, leaving 5 bases between them.

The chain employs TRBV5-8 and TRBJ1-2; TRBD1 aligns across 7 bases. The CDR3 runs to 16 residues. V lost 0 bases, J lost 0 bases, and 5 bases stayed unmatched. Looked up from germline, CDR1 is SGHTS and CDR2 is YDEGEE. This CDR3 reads CASSLGGQLANYGYTF. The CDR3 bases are TGTGCCAGCAGCTTGGGGGGACAGTTAGCTAACTATGGCTACACCTTC.

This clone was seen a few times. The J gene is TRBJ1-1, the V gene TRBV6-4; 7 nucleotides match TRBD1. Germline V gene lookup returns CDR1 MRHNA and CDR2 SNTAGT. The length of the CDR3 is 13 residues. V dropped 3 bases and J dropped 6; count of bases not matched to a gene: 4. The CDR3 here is CASSEMTGSEAFF. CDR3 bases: TGTGCCAGCAGTGAAATGACAGGGTCTGAAGCTTTCTTT.

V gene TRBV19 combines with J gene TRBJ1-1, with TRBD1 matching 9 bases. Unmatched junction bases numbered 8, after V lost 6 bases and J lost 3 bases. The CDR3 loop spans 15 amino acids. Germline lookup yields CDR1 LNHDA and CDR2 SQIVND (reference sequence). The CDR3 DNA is TGTGCCAGTAGGGGCGGACAGGGGTACGACACTGAAGCTTTCTTT. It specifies CASRGGQGYDTEAFF.

The CDR3 protein is CASSLAAGNDEQFF. The DNA for the CDR3 is TGTGCCAGCAGCTTAGCTGCCGGGAATGATGAGCAGTTCTTC. The chain uses TRBV7-9 and TRBJ2-1; possibly TRBD2 for D (5 bases). The CDR3 is made up of 14 amino acids. The germline gives CDR1 SEHNR, CDR2 FQNEAQ (reference sequence). V lost 0 bases and J lost 8, with 11 bases in between.

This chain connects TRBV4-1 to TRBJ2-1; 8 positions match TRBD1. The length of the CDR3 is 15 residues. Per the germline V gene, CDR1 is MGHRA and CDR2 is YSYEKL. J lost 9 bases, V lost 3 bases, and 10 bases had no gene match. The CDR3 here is CASSQPGTGTGEQFF. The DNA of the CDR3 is TGCGCCAGCAGCCAGCCCGGGACAGGAACGGGTGAGCAGTTCTTC.

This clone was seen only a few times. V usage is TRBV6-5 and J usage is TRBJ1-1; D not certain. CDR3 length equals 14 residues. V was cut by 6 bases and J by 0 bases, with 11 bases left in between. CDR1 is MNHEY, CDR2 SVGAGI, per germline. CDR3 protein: CASRADILNTEAFF. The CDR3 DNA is TGTGCCAGCAGGGCAGACATCCTGAACACTGAAGCTTTCTTT.

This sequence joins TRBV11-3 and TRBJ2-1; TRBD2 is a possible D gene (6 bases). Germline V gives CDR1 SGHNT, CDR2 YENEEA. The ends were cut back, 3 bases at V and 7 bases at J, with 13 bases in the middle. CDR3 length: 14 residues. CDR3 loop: CASSFLGTQNEQFF. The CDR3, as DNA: TGTGCCAGCAGCTTCCTCGGGACTCAGAATGAGCAGTTCTTC.

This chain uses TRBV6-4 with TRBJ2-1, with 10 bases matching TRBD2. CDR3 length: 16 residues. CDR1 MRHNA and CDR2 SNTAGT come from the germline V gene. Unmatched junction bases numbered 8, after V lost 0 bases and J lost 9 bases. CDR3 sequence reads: CASSDSSLAGEGEQFF. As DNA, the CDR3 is TGTGCCAGCAGTGACTCGAGCCTAGCGGGAGAGGGTGAGCAGTTCTTC.

The CDR3, as DNA: TGTGCCAGCAGCCTATCGGAACAGACTGAAGCTTTCTTT. Protein sequence: CASSLSEQTEAFF. The chain recombines TRBV14 with TRBJ1-1; D is ambiguous. The V gene lost 4 bases and the J gene lost 5 bases, with 11 bases spanning the gap. This CDR3 region has 13 residues. CDR1 SGHDN and CDR2 FVKESK come from the germline V gene.

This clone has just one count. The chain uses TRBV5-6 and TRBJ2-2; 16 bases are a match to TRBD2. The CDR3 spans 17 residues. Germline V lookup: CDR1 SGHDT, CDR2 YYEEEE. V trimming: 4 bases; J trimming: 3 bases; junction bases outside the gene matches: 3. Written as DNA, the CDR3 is TGTGCCAGCAGCAGGGGACTAGCGGGAGGGCACACCGGGGAGCTGTTTTTT. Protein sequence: CASSRGLAGGHTGELFF.

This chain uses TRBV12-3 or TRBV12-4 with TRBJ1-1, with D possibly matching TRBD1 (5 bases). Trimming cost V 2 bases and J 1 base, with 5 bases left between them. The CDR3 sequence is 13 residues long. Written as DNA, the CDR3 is TGTGCCAGCAGTTTAACAGGGAACACTGAAGCTTTCTTT. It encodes CASSLTGNTEAFF.

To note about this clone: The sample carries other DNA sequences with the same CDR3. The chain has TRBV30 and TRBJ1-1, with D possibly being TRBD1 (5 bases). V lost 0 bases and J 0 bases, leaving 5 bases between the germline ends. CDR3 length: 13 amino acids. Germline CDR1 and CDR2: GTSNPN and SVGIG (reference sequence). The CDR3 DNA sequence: TGTGCCTGGAGTGTACAGGTGAACACTGAAGCTTTCTTT. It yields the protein CAWSVQVNTEAFF.

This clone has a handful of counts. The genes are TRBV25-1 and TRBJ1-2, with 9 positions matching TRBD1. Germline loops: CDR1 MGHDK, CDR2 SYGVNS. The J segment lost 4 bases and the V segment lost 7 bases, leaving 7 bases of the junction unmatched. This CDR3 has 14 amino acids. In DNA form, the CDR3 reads TGTGCCAGCACTGGACAGGGGATCGGCTATGGCTACACCTTC. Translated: CASTGQGIGYGYTF.

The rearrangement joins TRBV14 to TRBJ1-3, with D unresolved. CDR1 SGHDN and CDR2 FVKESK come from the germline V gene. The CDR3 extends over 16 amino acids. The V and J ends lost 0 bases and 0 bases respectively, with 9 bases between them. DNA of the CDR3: TGTGCCAGCAGCCAAGACCGAGGCTTCTCTGGAAACACCATATATTTT. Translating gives CASSQDRGFSGNTIYF.

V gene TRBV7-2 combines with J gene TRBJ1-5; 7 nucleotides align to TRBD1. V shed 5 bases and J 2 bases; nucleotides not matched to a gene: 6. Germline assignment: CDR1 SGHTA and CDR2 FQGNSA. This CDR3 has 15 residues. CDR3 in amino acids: CASSPLGQGNQPQHF. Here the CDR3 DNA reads TGTGCCAGCAGCCCATTAGGACAGGGCAATCAGCCCCAGCATTTT. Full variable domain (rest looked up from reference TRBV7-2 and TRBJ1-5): GAGVSQSPSNKVTEKGKDVELRCDPISGHTALYWYRQSLGQGLEFLIYFQGNSAPDKSGLPSDRFSAERTGGSVSTLTIQRTQQEDSAVYLCASSPLGQGNQPQHFGDGTRLSIL.

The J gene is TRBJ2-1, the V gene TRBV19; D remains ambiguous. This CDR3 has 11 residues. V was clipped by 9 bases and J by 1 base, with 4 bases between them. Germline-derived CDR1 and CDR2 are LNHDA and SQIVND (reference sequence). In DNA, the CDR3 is TGTGCCAGCCGGTCCTACAATGAGCAGTTCTTC. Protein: CASRSYNEQFF.

The CDR3 reads CASSLGVAGGHEQFF. The CDR3 DNA is TGTGCCAGCAGTTTAGGGGTAGCGGGAGGGCATGAGCAGTTCTTC. This sequence joins TRBV28 and TRBJ2-1; TRBD2 matches at 11 bases. The CDR3 is 15 amino acids. CDR1 is MDHEN, CDR2 SYDVKM, per germline. V trimming: 2 bases; J trimming: 8 bases; junction bases outside the gene matches: 5.

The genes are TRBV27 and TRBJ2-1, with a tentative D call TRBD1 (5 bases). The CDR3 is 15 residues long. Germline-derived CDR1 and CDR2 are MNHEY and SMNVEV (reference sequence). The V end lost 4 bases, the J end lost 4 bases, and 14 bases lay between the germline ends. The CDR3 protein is CASSYQGRNYNEQFF. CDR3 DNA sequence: TGTGCCAGCAGTTACCAGGGAAGAAATTACAATGAGCAGTTCTTC.

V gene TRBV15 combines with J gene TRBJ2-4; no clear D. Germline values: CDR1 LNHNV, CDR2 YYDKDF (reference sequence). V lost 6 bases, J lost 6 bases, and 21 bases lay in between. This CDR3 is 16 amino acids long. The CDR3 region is CATSNHHDKPGNIQYF. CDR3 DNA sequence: TGTGCCACCAGTAACCACCATGACAAACCTGGAAACATTCAGTACTTC. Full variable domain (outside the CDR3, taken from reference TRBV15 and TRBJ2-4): DAMVIQNPRYQVTQFGKPVTLSCSQTLNHNVMYWYQQKSSQAPKLLFHYYDKDFNNEADTPDNFQSRRPNTSFCFLDIRSPGLGDTAMYLCATSNHHDKPGNIQYFGAGTRLSVL.

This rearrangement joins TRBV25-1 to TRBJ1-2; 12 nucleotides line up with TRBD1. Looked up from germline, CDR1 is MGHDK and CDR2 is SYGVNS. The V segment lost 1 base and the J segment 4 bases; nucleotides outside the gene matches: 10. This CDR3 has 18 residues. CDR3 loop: CASSEWDPGQGAGYGYTF. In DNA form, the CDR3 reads TGTGCCAGCAGTGAATGGGATCCGGGACAGGGGGCTGGCTATGGCTACACCTTC.

CDR3 in amino acids: CSVDRTGIFTEAFF. The CDR3 nucleotides read TGCAGCGTCGACAGGACAGGGATATTCACTGAAGCTTTCTTT. The V call is TRBV29-1, the J call TRBJ1-1; the match to TRBD1 covers 8 bases. CDR1 is SQVTM, CDR2 ANQGSEA, per germline. V lost 6 bases, J lost 4 bases, and 10 bases stayed unmatched. This CDR3 is built from 14 residues.

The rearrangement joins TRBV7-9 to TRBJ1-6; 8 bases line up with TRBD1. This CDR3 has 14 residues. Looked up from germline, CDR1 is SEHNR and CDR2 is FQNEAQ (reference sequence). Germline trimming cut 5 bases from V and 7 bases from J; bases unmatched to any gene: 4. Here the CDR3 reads CASSRGDRNSPLHF. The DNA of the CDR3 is TGTGCCAGCAGCCGGGGGGACAGGAATTCACCCCTCCACTTT.

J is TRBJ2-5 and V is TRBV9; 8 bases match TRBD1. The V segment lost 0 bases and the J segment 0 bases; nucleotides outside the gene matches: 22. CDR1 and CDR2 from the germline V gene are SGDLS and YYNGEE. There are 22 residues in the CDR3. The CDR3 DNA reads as TGTGCCAGCAGCGTAGCGCCGCGGACAGGGTCTCACGCCTCTGGGTACCAAGAGACCCAGTACTTC. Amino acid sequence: CASSVAPRTGSHASGYQETQYF.

CDR3 sequence reads: CASSHPGQAMNTEAFF. Written as DNA, the CDR3 is TGTGCCAGCAGCCACCCGGGACAAGCTATGAACACTGAAGCTTTCTTT. The rearrangement links TRBV28 to TRBJ1-1; a weak D match, TRBD1 (6 bases). With 6 bases removed from V and 0 bases from J, the gap between germline ends came to 17 bases. Germline CDR1 reads MDHEN; CDR2 reads SYDVKM. The CDR3 covers 16 residues.

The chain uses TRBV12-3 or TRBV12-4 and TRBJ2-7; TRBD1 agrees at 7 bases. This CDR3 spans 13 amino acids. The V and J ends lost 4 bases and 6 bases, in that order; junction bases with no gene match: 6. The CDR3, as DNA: TGTGCCAGCAGTTACACAGGGGAGTCCGAGCAGTACTTC. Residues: CASSYTGESEQYF.

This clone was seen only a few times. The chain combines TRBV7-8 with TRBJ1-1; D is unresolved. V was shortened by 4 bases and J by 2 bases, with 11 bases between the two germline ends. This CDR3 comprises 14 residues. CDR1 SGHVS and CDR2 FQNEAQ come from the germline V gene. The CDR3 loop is CASSSLASNTEAFF. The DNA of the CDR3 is TGTGCCAGCAGCTCCCTGGCCTCCAACACTGAAGCTTTCTTT. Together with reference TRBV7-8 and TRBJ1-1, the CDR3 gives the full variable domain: GAGVSQSPRYKVAKRGQDVALRCDPISGHVSLFWYQQALGQGPEFLTYFQNEAQLDKSGLPSDRFFAERPEGSVSTLKIQRTQQEDSAVYLCASSSLASNTEAFFGQGTRLTVV.

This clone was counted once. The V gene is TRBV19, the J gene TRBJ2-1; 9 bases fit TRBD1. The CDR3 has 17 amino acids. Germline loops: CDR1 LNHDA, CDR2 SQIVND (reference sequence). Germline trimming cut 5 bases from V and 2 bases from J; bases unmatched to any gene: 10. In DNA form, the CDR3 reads TGTGCCAGTAGTTATCGAGGACAGGGGCCCGCCTACAATGAGCAGTTCTTC. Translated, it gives CASSYRGQGPAYNEQFF. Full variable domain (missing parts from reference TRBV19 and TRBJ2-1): DGGITQSPKYLFRKEGQNVTLSCEQNLNHDAMYWYRQDPGQGLRLIYYSQIVNDFQKGDIAEGYSVSREKKESFPLTVTSAQKNPTAFYLCASSYRGQGPAYNEQFFGPGTRLTVL.

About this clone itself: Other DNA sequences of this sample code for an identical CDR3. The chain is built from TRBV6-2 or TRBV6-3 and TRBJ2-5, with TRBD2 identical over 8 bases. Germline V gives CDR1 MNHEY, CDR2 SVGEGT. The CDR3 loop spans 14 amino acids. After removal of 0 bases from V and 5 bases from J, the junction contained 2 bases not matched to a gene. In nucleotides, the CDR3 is TGTGCCAGCAGTTACTCGGGCGGGAGGGAGACCCAGTACTTC. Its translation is CASSYSGGRETQYF.

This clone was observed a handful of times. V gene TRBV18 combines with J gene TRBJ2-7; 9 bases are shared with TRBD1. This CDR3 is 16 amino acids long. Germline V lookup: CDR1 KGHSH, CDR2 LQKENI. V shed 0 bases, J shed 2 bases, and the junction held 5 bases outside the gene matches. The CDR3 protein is CASSPPGQGKAYEQYF. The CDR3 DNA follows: TGTGCCAGCTCACCACCGGGACAGGGAAAGGCCTACGAGCAGTACTTC.